Presented here are 25 T cell receptor delta chains from one specimen sequenced in a study of Vδ1+ human thymocytes. Regarding the study as a whole: Thymic TRG and TRD repertoires appeared highly polyclonal, with Gaussian CDR3 length distributions.

Extracted RNA was reverse transcribed into cDNA. The CDR3 regions were amplified by multiplex PCR from V-gene primers to a constant-region primer. TCRdb re-called clones from the multiplex PCR reads via CATT. The sample holds about 75,000 delta-chain clones, about 35% seen once. These receptors lack a known antigen. The specimen sequenced was Vdelta1+ gamma-delta thymocytes from the thymus. Subset specified: FACS-sorted CD3+ TCRalphabeta- TCRVdelta1+ TCRVdelta2- thymocytes. The receptors were sampled from a boy less than two years old who had congenital heart surgery.

J is TRDJ1 and V is TRDV1; tentatively, D is TRDD3 (5 bases). The CDR3 has 17 amino acids. Germline values: CDR1 TSWWSYY, CDR2 QGS. The V gene lost 0 bases and the J gene lost 0 bases, with 14 bases spanning the gap. CDR3 sequence reads: CALGELGPWDYTDKLIF. The CDR3 DNA reads as TGTGCTCTTGGGGAACTAGGGCCCTGGGATTACACCGATAAACTCATCTTT.

The V and J genes are TRDV1 and TRDJ1; 13 bases map to TRDD3. The V segment lost 2 bases and the J segment 3 bases; nucleotides outside the gene matches: 18. The length of the CDR3 is 21 residues. CDR1 TSWWSYY and CDR2 QGS come from the germline V gene. The CDR3 here is CALGEFKPYWGIRILPDKLIF. CDR3 sequence (DNA): TGTGCTCTTGGGGAATTTAAGCCCTACTGGGGGATACGGATTTTGCCCGATAAACTCATCTTT.

The chain combines TRDV1 with TRDJ1, with 8 bases fitting TRDD3. This CDR3 is 19 amino acids long. The germline V gene has CDR1 TSWWSYY and CDR2 QGS. J was trimmed by 10 bases and V by 9 bases; bases with no gene match: 31. The CDR3 protein is CALAELPSHRGVLGGPLIF. The CDR3, as DNA: TGTGCTCTCGCTGAACTACCTTCCCACAGGGGCGTACTGGGGGGCCCACTCATCTTT.

This chain uses TRDV1 with TRDJ1; D is perhaps TRDD3 (6 bases). The CDR3 length is 17 residues. CDR1 and CDR2 from the germline V gene are TSWWSYY and QGS. The germline V and J ends were trimmed by 2 bases and 0 bases, with 16 bases remaining between them. This chain's CDR3 is CALGERRWGLYTDKLIF. In DNA form, the CDR3 reads TGTGCTCTTGGGGAAAGACGTTGGGGGCTTTACACCGATAAACTCATCTTT.

The rearrangement links TRDV2 to TRDJ1; 8 nucleotides agree with TRDD3. Per germline, CDR1 GEAIGNYY and CDR2 EKD. This CDR3 is built from 17 residues. V shed 9 bases, J shed 3 bases, and the junction held 20 bases outside the gene matches. This chain's CDR3 is CATVDWGLRRVPDKLIF. The CDR3, as DNA: TGTGCCACCGTCGACTGGGGGCTACGACGCGTTCCCGATAAACTCATCTTT.

The chain combines TRDV1 with TRDJ1; the D is unclear. V was trimmed by 2 bases and J by 3 bases, leaving 25 bases between them. Per germline, CDR1 TSWWSYY and CDR2 QGS. The CDR3 extends over 19 amino acids. In nucleotides, the CDR3 is TGTGCTCTTGGGGAATGCGGGGCCCGTACCCTCTCCCCAGCCGATAAACTCATCTTT. It translates to CALGECGARTLSPADKLIF.

The rearrangement joins TRDV1 to TRDJ1; TRDD3 matches at 13 bases. Looked up from germline, CDR1 is TSWWSYY and CDR2 is QGS. The CDR3 extends over 23 amino acids. The trim removed 5 bases at V and 0 bases at J, leaving 24 bases unmatched. This chain's CDR3 is CALGMTFLLRPTGGYEYTDKLIF. The DNA of the CDR3 is TGTGCTCTTGGGATGACCTTCCTACTCCGCCCTACTGGGGGATACGAGTACACCGATAAACTCATCTTT.

The rearrangement uses TRDV1 and TRDJ1; 10 bases map to TRDD3. Germline V gene sequence: CDR1 TSWWSYY, CDR2 QGS. V was pared by 4 bases and J by 8 bases, with 28 bases of the junction left unmatched. The CDR3 covers 21 residues. The CDR3 DNA follows: TGTGCTCTTGGGGGTCGGCCTTCAAATTATAGTTTGGGGGATACCCCCTCAAAACTCATCTTT. This encodes CALGGRPSNYSLGDTPSKLIF.

This chain uses TRDV1 with TRDJ1; 9 bases match TRDD3. The CDR3 length is 18 residues. V was pared by 2 bases and J by 7 bases, with 17 bases of the junction left unmatched. Germline V gene sequence: CDR1 TSWWSYY, CDR2 QGS. CDR3 region: CALGENTDLGDWYGKLIF. The CDR3 region has the DNA TGTGCTCTTGGGGAAAACACCGACCTGGGGGATTGGTATGGTAAACTCATCTTT.

J is TRDJ1 and V is TRDV1, with TRDD3 identical over 9 bases. Germline trimming cut 0 bases from V and 5 bases from J; bases unmatched to any gene: 1. The germline gives CDR1 TSWWSYY, CDR2 QGS. This CDR3 is 14 amino acids long. CDR3 amino acids: CALGELGIRDKLIF. The CDR3 coding sequence is TGTGCTCTTGGGGAACTGGGGATACGAGATAAACTCATCTTT.

This clone has a single count. The chain has TRDV1 and TRDJ1; TRDD3 agrees at 7 bases. The germline gives CDR1 TSWWSYY, CDR2 QGS. CDR3 length equals 18 residues. V lost 5 bases and J lost 0; bases outside the gene matches: 15. CDR3 amino acids: CALGKGSRYWGYTDKLIF. As DNA, the CDR3 is TGTGCTCTTGGGAAAGGGTCAAGGTACTGGGGATACACCGATAAACTCATCTTT.

The rearrangement uses TRDV1 and TRDJ1, with 9 positions matching TRDD2. Germline lookup yields CDR1 TSWWSYY and CDR2 QGS. This CDR3 contains 17 residues. V lost 3 bases and J lost 10; bases outside the gene matches: 18. The DNA of the CDR3 is TGTGCTCTTGGGGAGGACCCTTCCTACCAGTACTGGGGCTCACTCATCTTT. Translated, it gives CALGEDPSYQYWGSLIF.

This chain connects TRDV1 to TRDJ1, with 8 bases aligning to TRDD3. The CDR3 is made up of 21 amino acids. V shed 0 bases, J shed 0 bases, and the junction held 18 bases outside the gene matches. Germline V gives CDR1 TSWWSYY, CDR2 QGS. This CDR3 is CALGELPPLRVGGFHTDKLIF. As DNA, the CDR3 is TGTGCTCTTGGGGAACTACCCCCGTTACGGGTTGGGGGATTTCACACCGATAAACTCATCTTT.

The V gene is TRDV1, the J gene TRDJ1; weak D call: TRDD3 (5 bases). The CDR3 has 19 residues. CDR1 TSWWSYY and CDR2 QGS come from the germline V gene. Trimming took 1 base from V and 1 from J, leaving 22 bases between them. The CDR3 reads CALGEPASVRGPCTDKLIF. Written as DNA, the CDR3 is TGTGCTCTTGGGGAACCGGCCTCCGTTCGGGGACCCTGCACCGATAAACTCATCTTT.

This clone was seen a single time. This chain links TRDV1 with TRDJ1; TRDD3 aligns across 10 bases. CDR3 length equals 18 residues. Germline V CDR1 and CDR2: TSWWSYY, QGS. J gave up 1 base and V 5 bases, and 13 bases lay outside the gene matches. The CDR3 loop is CALGTQGDTGSTTDKLIF. The CDR3 DNA follows: TGTGCTCTTGGGACTCAGGGGGATACGGGGAGTACCACCGATAAACTCATCTTT.

Concerning this clone itself: The junction shows a germline mismatch at one end, possibly a read error. The rearrangement links TRDV1 to TRDJ1, with D possibly being TRDD2 (5 bases). Germline CDR1 reads TSWWSYY; CDR2 reads QGS. CDR3 length equals 15 residues. The CDR3 DNA follows: TGTGCTCGTGGGCCGCTTCCCCTACAAGGTTCTAAACTCATCTTT. This encodes CARGPLPLQGSKLIF.

V usage is TRDV1 and J usage is TRDJ1; 7 positions match TRDD3. Germline CDR1 is TSWWSYY and CDR2 is QGS. The CDR3 is made up of 22 amino acids. V lost 0 bases and J lost 0; bases outside the gene matches: 22. CDR3 DNA: TGTGCTCTTGGGGAACTTCCCGGCTCCCAAATACGTTGGGGGAGGTACACCGATAAACTCATCTTT. Encoded protein: CALGELPGSQIRWGRYTDKLIF.

The J gene is TRDJ1, the V gene TRDV1; the match to TRDD3 covers 12 bases. There are 21 residues in the CDR3. V lost 0 bases to trimming and J lost 0 bases; unmatched junction nucleotides: 14. Germline values: CDR1 TSWWSYY, CDR2 QGS. The CDR3 nucleotides read TGTGCTCTTGGGGAACTTCCTACATCCACCTGGGGGATACGATACACCGATAAACTCATCTTT. This translates into CALGELPTSTWGIRYTDKLIF.

The chain couples TRDV1 to TRDJ1, with 8 bases that match TRDD3. The CDR3 is made up of 21 amino acids. In germline, CDR1 is TSWWSYY, CDR2 QGS. The trim removed 0 bases at V and 0 bases at J, leaving 18 bases unmatched. The CDR3 sequence: CALGELPYEADWGRYTDKLIF. The CDR3 DNA reads as TGTGCTCTTGGGGAACTACCCTACGAGGCGGACTGGGGGCGTTACACCGATAAACTCATCTTT.

The J gene is TRDJ1, the V gene TRDV1, with 7 bases matching TRDD3. The V and J ends lost 4 bases and 5 bases, in that order; junction bases with no gene match: 25. The germline V gene has CDR1 TSWWSYY and CDR2 QGS. This CDR3 has 20 residues. The CDR3 sequence: CALGVFSGLGWGSLPDKLIF. The CDR3, as DNA: TGTGCTCTTGGGGTTTTCTCGGGATTAGGCTGGGGGTCCCTCCCAGATAAACTCATCTTT.

The rearrangement joins TRDV2 to TRDJ1; TRDD3 aligns across 8 bases. V trimming: 0 bases; J trimming: 4 bases; junction bases outside the gene matches: 9. Germline V gene data show CDR1 as GEAIGNYY and CDR2 as EKD. The CDR3 sequence is 16 residues long. CDR3 DNA: TGTGCCTGTGACACCGAGGGATGGGGGATGATCGATAAACTCATCTTT. Its protein is CACDTEGWGMIDKLIF.

The chain employs TRDV1 and TRDJ1, with D perhaps matching TRDD3 (5 bases). Germline V gene lookup returns CDR1 TSWWSYY and CDR2 QGS. Trimming removed 9 bases at V and 3 bases at J, with 26 bases between. The CDR3 contains 17 residues. The CDR3: CALEPGAPWECADKLIF. The CDR3 DNA reads as TGTGCTCTCGAGCCGGGGGCCCCTTGGGAGTGTGCCGATAAACTCATCTTT.

The chain carries TRDV1 and TRDJ1, with 12 nucleotides matching TRDD3. J gave up 2 bases and V 2 bases, and 18 bases lay outside the gene matches. This CDR3 comprises 21 residues. Germline assignment: CDR1 TSWWSYY and CDR2 QGS. The CDR3 DNA follows: TGTGCTCTTGGGGAAGTCATGAACCGACATTACTGGGGGATACCGACCGATAAACTCATCTTT. It codes for CALGEVMNRHYWGIPTDKLIF.

In its sample, this clone was seen a few times. The V gene is TRDV1, the J gene TRDJ1; 8 bases align to TRDD3. The CDR3 length is 19 residues. Germline CDR1 TSWWSYY, CDR2 QGS. V lost 8 bases and J lost 0; bases outside the gene matches: 20. This CDR3 reads CALYPSTVLGATDTDKLIF. The CDR3 coding sequence is TGTGCTCTTTATCCATCTACCGTACTGGGGGCTACCGACACCGATAAACTCATCTTT.

This clone was detected a few times. This chain uses TRDV1 with TRDJ1; D is possibly TRDD3 (5 bases). CDR1 TSWWSYY and CDR2 QGS come from the germline V gene. The germline V and J ends were trimmed by 3 bases and 0 bases, with 14 bases remaining between them. The CDR3 is 16 amino acids. The CDR3 sequence: CALGDRRGEHTDKLIF. DNA for the CDR3: TGTGCTCTTGGGGACCGGAGAGGGGAGCACACCGATAAACTCATCTTT.